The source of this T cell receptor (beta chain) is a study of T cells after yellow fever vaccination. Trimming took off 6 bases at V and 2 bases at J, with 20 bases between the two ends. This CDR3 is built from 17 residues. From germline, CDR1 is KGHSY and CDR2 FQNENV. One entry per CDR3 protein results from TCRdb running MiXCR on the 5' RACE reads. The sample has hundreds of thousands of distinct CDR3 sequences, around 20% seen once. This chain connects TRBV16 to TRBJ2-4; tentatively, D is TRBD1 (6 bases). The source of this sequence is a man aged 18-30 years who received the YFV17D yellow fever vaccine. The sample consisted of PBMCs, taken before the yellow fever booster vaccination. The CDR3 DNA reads TGTGCCAGCAGTCCTCTGGACAGCTCAATGACCAAAAACATTCAGTACTTC. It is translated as CASSPLDSSMTKNIQYF.